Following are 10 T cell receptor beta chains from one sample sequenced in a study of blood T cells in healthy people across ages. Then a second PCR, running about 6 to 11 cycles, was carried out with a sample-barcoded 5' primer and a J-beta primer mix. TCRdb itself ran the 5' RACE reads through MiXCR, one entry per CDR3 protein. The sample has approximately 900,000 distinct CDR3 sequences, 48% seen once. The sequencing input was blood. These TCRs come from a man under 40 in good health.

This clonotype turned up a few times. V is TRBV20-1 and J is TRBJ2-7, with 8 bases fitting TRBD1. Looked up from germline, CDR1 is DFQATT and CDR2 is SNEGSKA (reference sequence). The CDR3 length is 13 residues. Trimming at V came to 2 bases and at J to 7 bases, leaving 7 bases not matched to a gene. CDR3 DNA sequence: TGCAGTGCTAGAAGGGACAGGAATGGTGAGCAGTACTTC. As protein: CSARRDRNGEQYF.

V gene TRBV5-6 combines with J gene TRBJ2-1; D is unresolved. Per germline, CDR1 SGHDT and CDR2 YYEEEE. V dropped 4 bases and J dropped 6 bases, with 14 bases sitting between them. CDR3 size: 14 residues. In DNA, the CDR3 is TGTGCCAGCAGCATAGGCGTCGGGTCCAATGAGCAGTTCTTC. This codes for CASSIGVGSNEQFF.

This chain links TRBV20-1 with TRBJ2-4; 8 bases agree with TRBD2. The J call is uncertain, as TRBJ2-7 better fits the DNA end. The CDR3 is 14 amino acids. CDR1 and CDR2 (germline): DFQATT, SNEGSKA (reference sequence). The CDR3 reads CSARGTSGVFEQYF. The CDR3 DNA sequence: TGCAGTGCTAGAGGAACTAGCGGTGTTTTCGAGCAGTACTTC.

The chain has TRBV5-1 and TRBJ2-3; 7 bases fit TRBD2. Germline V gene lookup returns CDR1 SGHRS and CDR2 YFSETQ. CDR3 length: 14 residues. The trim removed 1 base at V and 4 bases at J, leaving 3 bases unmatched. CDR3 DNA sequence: TGCGCCAGCAGCTTGAGCCTAGCGGCAGATACGCAGTATTTT. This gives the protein CASSLSLAADTQYF.

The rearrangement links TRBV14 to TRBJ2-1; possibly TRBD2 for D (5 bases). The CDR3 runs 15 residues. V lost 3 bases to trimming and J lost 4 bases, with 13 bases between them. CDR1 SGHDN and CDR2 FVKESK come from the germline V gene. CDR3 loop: CASSHTGAEYNEQFF. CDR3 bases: TGTGCCAGCAGCCACACCGGAGCGGAATACAATGAGCAGTTCTTC.

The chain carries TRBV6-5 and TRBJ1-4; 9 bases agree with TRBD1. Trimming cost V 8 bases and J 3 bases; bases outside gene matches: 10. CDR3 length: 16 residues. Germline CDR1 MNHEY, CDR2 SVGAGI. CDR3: CASRNDRGIANEKLFF. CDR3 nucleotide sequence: TGTGCCAGCCGTAACGACAGGGGGATTGCTAATGAAAAACTGTTTTTT.

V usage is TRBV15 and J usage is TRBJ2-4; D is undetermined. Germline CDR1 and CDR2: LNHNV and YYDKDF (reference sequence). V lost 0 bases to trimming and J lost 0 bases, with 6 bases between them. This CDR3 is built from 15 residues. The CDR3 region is CATSRDRLAKNIQYF. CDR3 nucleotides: TGTGCCACCAGCAGAGATCGTCTAGCCAAAAACATTCAGTACTTC.

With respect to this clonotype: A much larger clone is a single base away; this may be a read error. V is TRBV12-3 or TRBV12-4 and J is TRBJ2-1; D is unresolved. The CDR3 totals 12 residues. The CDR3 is CVSSFGGLEQFF. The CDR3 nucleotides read TGTGTCAGCAGTTTTGGCGGCCTTGAGCAGTTCTTC.

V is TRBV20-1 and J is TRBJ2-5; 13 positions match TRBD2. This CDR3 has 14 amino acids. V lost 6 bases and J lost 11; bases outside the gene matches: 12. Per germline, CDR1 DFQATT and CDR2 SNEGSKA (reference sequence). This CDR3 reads CSAPTSGGSNEQYF. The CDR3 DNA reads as TGCAGTGCACCGACTAGCGGGGGGTCCAATGAGCAGTACTTC.

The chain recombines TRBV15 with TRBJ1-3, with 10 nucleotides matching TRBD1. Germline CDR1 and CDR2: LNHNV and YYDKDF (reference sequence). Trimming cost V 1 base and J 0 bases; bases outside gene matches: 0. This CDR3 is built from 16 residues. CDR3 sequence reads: CATSRGDRGSGNTIYF. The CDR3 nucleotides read TGTGCCACCAGCAGAGGGGACAGGGGCTCTGGAAACACCATATATTTT.